The 10 T cell receptor beta chains below were found in one sample sequenced in a study of T cell responses to AZD1222 COVID-19 vaccine. Sequencing was performed with immunoSEQ multiplex PCR; in TCRdb, only in-frame clones are kept and a portion is missing. The repertoire consists of 85,000 to 100,000 clones, with approximately 91% occurring once and the leading ten covering approximately 22%. The sequences come from peripheral blood, collected on day 0 of AZD1222 vaccination. These receptors came from an adult in good health.

The chain combines TRBV7-9 with TRBJ2-3; TRBD2 agrees at 10 bases. CDR3 length equals 16 residues. CDR1 SEHNR and CDR2 FQNEAQ come from the germline V gene (reference sequence). V shed 1 base and J 4 bases; nucleotides not matched to a gene: 5. Written as DNA, the CDR3 is TGTGCCAGCAGCTTAGTAAGCGGGGGGGCCGCAGATACGCAGTATTTT. It translates to CASSLVSGGAADTQYF.

The chain has TRBV18 and TRBJ2-7; D possibly corresponds to TRBD1 (7 bases). V was cut by 3 bases and J by 2 bases, with 11 bases left in between. Germline V gene sequence: CDR1 KGHSH, CDR2 LQKENI. CDR3 length equals 14 residues. CDR3 region: CASSPARGAYEQYF. CDR3 nucleotide sequence: TGTGCCAGCTCACCCGCCAGGGGGGCCTACGAGCAGTACTTC.

V and J are TRBV27 and TRBJ2-7; 10 bases are shared with TRBD1. The CDR3 totals 13 residues. After removal of 3 bases from V and 5 bases from J, the junction contained 1 base not matched to a gene. Germline CDR1 and CDR2: MNHEY and SMNVEV (reference sequence). The CDR3 reads CASSFGTGDEQYF. The CDR3 DNA is TGTGCCAGCAGTTTCGGGACAGGGGACGAGCAGTACTTC.

This clone was counted once. The gene calls are TRBV24-1 and TRBJ1-5; 10 bases agree with TRBD1. The junction had 2 bases not matched to a gene; V was cut back by 4 bases and J by 0 bases. The CDR3 extends over 16 amino acids. Per germline, CDR1 KGHDR and CDR2 SFDVKD. The CDR3 region has the DNA TGTGCCACCAGTGACGGGACAGGGGATAGCAATCAGCCCCAGCATTTT. It yields the protein CATSDGTGDSNQPQHF.

The DNA for the CDR3 is TGTGCCAGCAGCCAGAAAGGGCTACAAGAGACCCAGTACTTC. It translates to CASSQKGLQETQYF. V and J are TRBV5-5 and TRBJ2-5; no definite D call. The CDR3 runs to 14 residues. CDR1 is SGHKS and CDR2 is YYEKEE in the germline V gene (reference sequence). The ends were cut back, 4 bases at V and 2 bases at J, with 12 bases in the middle.

This clone was observed a single time. This chain links TRBV19 with TRBJ1-5; D unclear. The germline CDR1 and CDR2 sequences are LNHDA and SQIVND (reference sequence). CDR3 length equals 17 residues. The germline V and J ends were trimmed by 2 bases and 0 bases, with 14 bases remaining between them. In DNA form, the CDR3 reads TGTGCCAGTAGTATACCCGATGTAGCCTATAGCAATCAGCCCCAGCATTTT. Encoded protein: CASSIPDVAYSNQPQHF.

The chain uses TRBV6-5 and TRBJ2-7, with D possibly TRBD2 on 6 matching bases. The CDR3 totals 15 residues. V was trimmed by 5 bases and J by 2 bases, leaving 16 bases between them. Germline V lookup: CDR1 MNHEY, CDR2 SVGAGI. CDR3 sequence reads: CASSREIGGAYEQYF. In DNA, the CDR3 is TGTGCCAGCAGTCGGGAGATCGGCGGAGCCTACGAGCAGTACTTC.

J is TRBJ2-7 and V is TRBV3-1 (or the pseudogene TRBV3-2); D is unresolved. This CDR3 is 15 amino acids long. Trimming stripped 0 bases from V and 2 bases from J, with 11 bases between. From germline, CDR1 is LGHDT and CDR2 YNNKEL (reference sequence). The chain's CDR3 is CASSQDRAGPYEQYF. The CDR3 DNA sequence: TGTGCCAGCAGCCAAGATAGGGCAGGCCCCTACGAGCAGTACTTC.

The chain couples TRBV6-5 to TRBJ2-7; TRBD1 aligns across 10 bases. The CDR3 loop spans 14 amino acids. CDR1 MNHEY and CDR2 SVGAGI come from the germline V gene. J was trimmed by 3 bases and V by 7 bases; bases with no gene match: 6. CDR3 in amino acids: CASKYGQGDYEQYF. CDR3 bases: TGTGCCAGCAAATATGGACAGGGGGACTACGAGCAGTACTTC.

The chain employs TRBV10-1 and TRBJ2-7; D is unclear. CDR3 length equals 12 residues. CDR1 WNHNN and CDR2 SYGVQD come from the germline V gene (reference sequence). V was trimmed by 0 bases and J by 4 bases, leaving 4 bases between them. In DNA form, the CDR3 reads TGCGCCAGCAGTGAGTCGTGTTACGAGCAGTACTTC. Translated, it gives CASSESCYEQYF.